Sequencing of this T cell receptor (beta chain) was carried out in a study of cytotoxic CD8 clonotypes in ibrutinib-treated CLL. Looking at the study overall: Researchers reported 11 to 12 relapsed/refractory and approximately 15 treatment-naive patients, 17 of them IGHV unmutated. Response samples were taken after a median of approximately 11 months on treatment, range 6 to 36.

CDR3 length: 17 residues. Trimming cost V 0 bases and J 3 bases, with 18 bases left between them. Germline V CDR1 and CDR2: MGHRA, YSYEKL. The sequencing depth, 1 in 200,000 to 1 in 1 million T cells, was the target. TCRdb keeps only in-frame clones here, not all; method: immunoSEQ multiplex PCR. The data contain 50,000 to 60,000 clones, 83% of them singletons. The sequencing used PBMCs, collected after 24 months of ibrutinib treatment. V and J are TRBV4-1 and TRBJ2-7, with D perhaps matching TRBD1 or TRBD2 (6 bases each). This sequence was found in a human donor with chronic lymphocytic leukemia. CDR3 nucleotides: TGCGCCAGCAGCCAAGATGACTCGGGGGCACAAAACTACGAGCAGTACTTC. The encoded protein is CASSQDDSGAQNYEQYF.